The subject of this entry is one T cell receptor (beta chain). Antigen: not known. The assay was immunoSEQ multiplex PCR, and TCRdb's table has in-frame clones only and misses some. The profile covers more than 90,000 clones, with 88% appearing a single time and more than 15% taken by the ten largest. These data belong to a study of T cell responses to AZD1222 COVID-19 vaccine. General study results and limits: The study reported that nearly half of spike-specific TCRs target unmutated variant regions.

The TCR comes from an adult who received the AZD1222 COVID-19 vaccine. The input for sequencing was peripheral blood, taken 28 days after the second AZD1222 dose.

CDR3 DNA sequence: TGTGCCAGCAGTGAGGACAGGTCTCGCGGGGAGCTGTTTTTT. It encodes CASSEDRSRGELFF. The chain uses TRBV28 and TRBJ2-2, with 7 bases lining up with TRBD1. The CDR3 sequence is 14 residues long. The J segment lost 7 bases and the V segment lost 5 bases, leaving 7 bases of the junction unmatched. Germline CDR1 MDHEN, CDR2 SYDVKM.